The clone carrying this T cell receptor beta chain has only a few counts. The antigen remains undetermined. Selection for sequencing was limited to patients who had shown CD8+CD57+ cell expansion by flow cytometry. The CDR3 extends over 14 amino acids. V lost 3 bases to trimming and J lost 7 bases, with 15 bases between them. Germline V gives CDR1 SNHLY, CDR2 FYNNEI. The data stem from a study of CD8+CD57+ T cells in acquired aplastic anemia. Study-level points and caveats: Significant differences in CD8+ Simpson's diversity were not observed between patients and controls. Researchers report that twenty-nine CD8+ CDR3 sequences appeared in both patients and controls.

The study profiled TCR beta VDJ and CDR3 using genomic DNA as template. TCRdb analysed the reads with MiXCR anew, one entry per CDR3 protein. In the table there are about 150,000 distinct CDR3 sequences, about 48% of which are singletons. The chain combines TRBV2 with TRBJ1-2; D possibly corresponds to TRBD1 (5 bases). The sequence was collected from a human donor with aplastic anemia. The sample taken for sequencing was sorted CD4+, CD8+, or CD8+CD57+ T cells (not recorded which) from PBMCs. The CDR3 is CASSDRGRVAGYTF. As DNA, the CDR3 is TGTGCCAGCAGTGATCGGGGCAGGGTAGCTGGCTACACCTTC.